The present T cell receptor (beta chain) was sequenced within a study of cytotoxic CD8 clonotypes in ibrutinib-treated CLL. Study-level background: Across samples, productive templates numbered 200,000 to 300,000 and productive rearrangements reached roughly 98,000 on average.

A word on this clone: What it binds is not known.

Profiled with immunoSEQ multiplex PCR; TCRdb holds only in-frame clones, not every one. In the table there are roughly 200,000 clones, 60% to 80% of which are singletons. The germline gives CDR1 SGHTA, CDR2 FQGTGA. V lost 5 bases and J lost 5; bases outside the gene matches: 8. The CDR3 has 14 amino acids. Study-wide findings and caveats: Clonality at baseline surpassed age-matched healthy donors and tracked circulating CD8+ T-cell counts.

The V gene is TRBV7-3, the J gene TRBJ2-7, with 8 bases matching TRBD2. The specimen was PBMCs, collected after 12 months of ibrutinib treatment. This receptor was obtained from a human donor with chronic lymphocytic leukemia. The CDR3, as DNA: TGTGCCAGCAGCCCCCCGCGGGGGGCCCACGAGCAGTACTTC. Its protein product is CASSPPRGAHEQYF.